This T cell receptor beta chain was identified in a study of molecular identifiers for immune sequencing clone quantification. Across the whole study: In replicates, RNA from around 18,000 or 91,000 naive CD8 cells was divided five ways and four parts were sequenced.

This clonotype occurred many times. Isolation of naive CD8 T cells was achieved by sorting on a CD8+CD4-CCR7+CD45RA+ phenotype. TCRdb ran MiXCR on the PCR reads and lists one entry per CDR3 protein. The sample includes over 600,000 distinct CDR3 sequences, about 20% of them seen just once. The CDR3 spans 15 residues. Germline loops: CDR1 MGHRA, CDR2 YSYEKL. The V end was cut by 0 bases, the J end by 13 bases, with 18 bases between. The TCR comes from a human donor in good health. Some libraries in this study had Jurkat cell RNA spiked in. The specimen was naive CD8+ T cells from blood, with Jurkat cell RNA spiked in. Documented subset: FACS-sorted CD8+CD4-CCR7+CD45RA+ naive T cells. The V call is TRBV4-1, the J call TRBJ1-4; tentatively, D is TRBD1 (5 bases). CDR3 region: CASSQDRDPRLRLFF. CDR3 in DNA: TGCGCCAGCAGCCAAGATCGGGACCCTCGCTTAAGACTGTTTTTT.